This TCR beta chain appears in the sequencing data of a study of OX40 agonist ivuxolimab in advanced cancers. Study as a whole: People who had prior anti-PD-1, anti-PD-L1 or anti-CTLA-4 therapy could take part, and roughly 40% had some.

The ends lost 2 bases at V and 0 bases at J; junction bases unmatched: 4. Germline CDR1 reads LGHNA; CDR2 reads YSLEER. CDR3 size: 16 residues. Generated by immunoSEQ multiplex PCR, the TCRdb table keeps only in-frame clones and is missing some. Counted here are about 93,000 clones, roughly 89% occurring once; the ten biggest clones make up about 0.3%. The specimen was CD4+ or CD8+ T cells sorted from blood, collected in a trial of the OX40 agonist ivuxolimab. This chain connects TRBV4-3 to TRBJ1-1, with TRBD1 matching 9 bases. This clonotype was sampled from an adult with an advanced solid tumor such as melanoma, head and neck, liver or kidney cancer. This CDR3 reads CASSQLGQGLNTEAFF. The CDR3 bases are TGCGCCAGCAGCCAATTGGGACAGGGCTTGAACACTGAAGCTTTCTTT.